This record covers a single TCR beta chain. Its antigen is still unknown. The record has no base qualities; no much larger clone is one base away. This record comes from a study of blood T cell repertoires in COVID-19 (dated by TCRdb to the early 2020s). For context, the study as a whole: The collaborator samples originated in the United States, Italy and Spain and spanned the acute and convalescent phases of COVID-19. The material from the prospective study consisted of cDNA or gDNA derived from T cells, B-cell-depleted T cells, or PBMCs. The dataset comprised deeply sampled blood TCRbeta repertoires from subjects exposed to, actively infected with, or recovered from COVID-19. A freely available public database, intended as a resource for researchers studying the immune response to SARS-CoV-2, is where the repertoires were released. The samples were drawn from the first 160 participants of the ongoing ImmuneRACE study and from some 1,300 subjects provided by 6 global collaborators. A de-identified subject ID, COVID-19 status, age in years and sex were almost always included in the sample metadata. Where available, HLA class I and class II types were taken from metadata supplied by the sample provider and were not determined by assay-based typing.

The study at large found these results: The amount of clinical and demographic metadata varied by source and participant and was provided uncurated.

Inclusive of the bounding cysteine and phenylalanine, the CDR3 is 15 residues long. This entry keeps only the CDR3 DNA: 45 bases, framed from base 1. Per the germline V gene, SNHLY is the CDR1 and FYNNEI is the CDR2. Trimmed from V: 0 bases; trimmed from J: 6 bases; junction bases lacking a gene match: 7. TCRbeta CDR3 regions were amplified from genomic DNA by means of the immunoSEQ Assay, a bias-controlled multiplex PCR. Under the source paper's analysis protocol: The number of nucleated cells in each sample was estimated by amplification of reference gene primers within the assay. To quantify the absolute abundance of each unique TCRbeta CDR3 rearrangement, sequence reads were collapsed and filtered. For each sample, productive Simpson clonality was calculated as the square root of Simpson's diversity index over productive rearrangements. The source is immuneACCESS, and TCRdb retained only in-frame sequences with V and J called. Part of the clones is not carried over; for the studies checked, unresolved V genes explain less than half of this, and the remainder is unexplained. V, J and clone size are those of that table, while D and trimming were read from the DNA. This sample holds hundreds of thousands of clones; about 88% were observed only once. The top ten clonotypes cover roughly 1.4% of the sample.

In the prospective study, participants were about 18 to 100 years old, resided in 25 or so geographic areas of the United States, and were enrolled through a virtual design. Cohort assignment in the prospective study relied on participant-reported clinical history from a screening survey and a study questionnaire. A participant counted as exposed if, within 2 weeks of entering the study, that participant had been in contact with someone who had a PCR-confirmed or clinician-diagnosed COVID-19 case. Mobile phlebotomists in the prospective study collected whole blood, serum and a nasopharyngeal or oropharyngeal swab from every participant. Prospective study participants could optionally give additional blood draws and questionnaires over an approximately two-month period. Prospective study blood samples were shipped either frozen or at room temperature before DNA extraction.

The V and J genes are TRBV2 and TRBJ2-7; 8 nucleotides in the junction match TRBD1. Sequenced material: PBMCs or T cells enriched from blood (not recorded which). This clonotype was obtained from a woman aged 18-35 years who had been exposed to COVID-19. The CDR3 has the sequence CASSEAQTGVREQYF. The DNA sequence reads TGTGCCAGCAGTGAAGCTCAGACAGGGGTCCGCGAGCAGTACTTC.